These T cell receptor beta chains were read from a single sample in a study of early T cells in non-severe SARS-CoV-2 infection. Using its own MiXCR run on the 5' RACE reads, TCRdb lists one record per CDR3 protein. Of tens of thousands of distinct CDR3 sequences in the sample, approximately 10% are singletons; the top ten hold less than 5%. Sequencing was carried out using whole blood. The receptors here all came from an adult who was a healthcare worker with PCR-confirmed SARS-CoV-2 infection or an uninfected control (not recorded which). Both conserved end residues are part of each CDR3. The D gene is left open where the match is weak. A clone size is listed for some rows: how often the clone was seen (once, few, many), or a class if it is expanded.

j_call d_call v_call clone_size cdr3_aa cdr3_nt
TRBJ2-1 TRBD2 TRBV20-1 few CSAGGLGGNEQFF TGCAGTGCTGGGGGACTAGGGGGCAATGAGCAGTTCTTC
TRBJ2-7 - TRBV4-2 few CASSQDKGLLSYEQYF TGTGCCAGCAGCCAAGATAAGGGGCTCCTCTCCTACGAGCAGTACTTC
TRBJ1-3 TRBD1 TRBV4-2 - CASSPRQGAGNTIYF TGTGCCAGCAGCCCTCGACAGGGCGCTGGAAACACCATATATTTT
TRBJ1-6 - TRBV20-1 few CSARDSGGGNSPLHF TGCAGTGCTAGAGATTCGGGGGGCGGAAATTCACCCCTCCACTTT
TRBJ2-7 - TRBV2 - CASSVRVAYEQYF TGTGCCAGCAGTGTAAGGGTGGCCTACGAGCAGTACTTC
TRBJ2-3 TRBD2 TRBV3-1 few CASSQDLLAGVTDTQYF TGTGCCAGCAGCCAAGATCTCCTAGCGGGAGTGACAGATACGCAGTATTTT
TRBJ2-5 TRBD2 TRBV2 - CASSEVTSLETQYF TGTGCCAGCAGTGAAGTGACTAGCCTTGAGACCCAGTACTTC
TRBJ2-7 TRBD2 TRBV15 many CATSRDPGLANQYF TGTGCCACCAGCAGAGATCCGGGACTAGCAAATCAGTACTTC
TRBJ2-6 - TRBV29-1 few CSVVQGTNSGANVLTF TGCAGCGTAGTCCAGGGGACCAACTCTGGGGCCAACGTCCTGACTTTC
TRBJ2-1 - TRBV29-1 - CSVDRELDNEQFF TGCAGCGTTGACCGGGAGCTAGACAATGAGCAGTTCTTC
TRBJ2-7 - TRBV12-3/TRBV12-4 - CASSLLRVGNEQYF TGTGCCAGCAGTTTACTTAGGGTGGGGAACGAGCAGTACTTC
TRBJ1-1 - TRBV5-1 many CASSLQDTEAFF TGCGCCAGCAGCTTGCAGGACACTGAAGCTTTCTTT
TRBJ1-5 - TRBV19 many CASSGTNQPQHF TGTGCCAGTAGCGGGACGAATCAGCCCCAGCATTTT
TRBJ2-2 TRBD2 TRBV20-1 many CSARSGLAGTGELFF TGCAGTGCTAGATCTGGACTAGCAGGCACCGGGGAGCTGTTTTTT
TRBJ2-7 - TRBV12-3/TRBV12-4 few CASSLGKLSYEQYF TGTGCCAGCAGTTTAGGCAAACTCTCCTACGAGCAGTACTTC
TRBJ2-7 - TRBV6-6 - CASSYKKNRASVEQYF TGTGCCAGCAGTTACAAAAAGAACAGGGCCTCTGTCGAGCAGTACTTC
TRBJ2-2 - TRBV10-1 many CASSAGTENTGELFF TGCGCCAGCAGCGCCGGGACTGAGAACACCGGGGAGCTGTTTTTT
TRBJ1-1 - TRBV29-1 many CSVEGQQNTEAFF TGCAGCGTTGAAGGACAGCAGAACACTGAAGCTTTCTTT
TRBJ2-1 TRBD1 TRBV2 - CASSGDRDNEQFF TGTGCCAGCAGTGGCGACAGGGACAATGAGCAGTTCTTC
TRBJ2-7 - TRBV20-1 many CSARQEIYEQYF TGCAGTGCTAGACAGGAAATTTACGAGCAGTACTTC
TRBJ2-1 - TRBV7-3 - CASSGESGDEQFF TGTGCCAGCAGCGGAGAATCGGGGGATGAGCAGTTCTTC
TRBJ2-5 TRBD1 TRBV2 many CASSVTGGALETQYF TGTGCCAGCAGTGTTACAGGGGGCGCACTAGAGACCCAGTACTTC
TRBJ2-7 - TRBV7-6 few CASSLMTQSSYEQYF TGTGCCAGCAGCTTAATGACACAGAGCTCCTACGAGCAGTACTTC
TRBJ2-1 - TRBV29-1 - CSADPGTLFNEQFF TGCAGCGCCGACCCTGGGACTCTTTTCAATGAGCAGTTCTTC
TRBJ2-1 - TRBV19 many CASSIPAGLGNEQFF TGTGCCAGTAGTATCCCTGCCGGCCTGGGCAATGAGCAGTTCTTC
TRBJ2-3 TRBD1 TRBV28 many CASSSDRAPTLDTQYF TGTGCCAGCAGTTCCGACAGGGCCCCGACCTTAGATACGCAGTATTTT
TRBJ2-1 TRBD2 TRBV11-3 - CASSLGTSGRALNEQFF TGTGCCAGCAGCTTAGGCACCAGCGGGAGGGCCTTGAATGAGCAGTTCTTC
TRBJ2-3 - TRBV7-7 - CASSLVSTDTQYF TGTGCCAGCAGCTTAGTCAGCACAGATACGCAGTATTTT
TRBJ2-5 - TRBV28 - CATGQGIRQTQYF TGTGCCACCGGTCAGGGAATCAGGCAGACCCAGTACTTC
TRBJ1-4 - TRBV7-8 many CASSRRDNPNEKLFF TGTGCCAGCAGCCGTAGGGACAACCCTAATGAAAAACTGTTTTTT
TRBJ1-2 - TRBV5-1 many CASSLEPQGNYGYTF TGCGCCAGCAGCTTGGAACCACAGGGTAACTATGGCTACACCTTC
TRBJ2-3 - TRBV7-6 - CASSGSTDTQYF TGTGCCAGCAGCGGGAGCACAGATACGCAGTATTTT
TRBJ2-3 - TRBV24-1 few CATSTLDLPDTQYF TGTGCCACCAGTACTTTGGACCTGCCAGATACGCAGTATTTT
TRBJ1-2 - TRBV19 many CASTMGGYGYTF TGTGCCAGTACCATGGGGGGCTATGGCTACACCTTC
TRBJ2-2 - TRBV7-8 few CASSPRPGELFF TGTGCCAGCAGCCCTAGGCCCGGGGAGCTGTTTTTT
TRBJ1-5 - TRBV3-1 many CASSRAPDRPQHF TGTGCCAGCTCCCGGGCACCCGATCGTCCCCAGCATTTT
TRBJ1-6 - TRBV7-8 few CASSQPYRAYNSPLHF TGTGCCAGCAGCCAACCCTACAGGGCGTATAATTCACCCCTCCACTTT
TRBJ2-1 - TRBV7-2 many CASSRRKGSYNEQFF TGTGCCAGCAGCCGCCGTAAGGGTTCCTACAATGAGCAGTTCTTC
TRBJ2-5 TRBD2 TRBV5-6 many CASSLGEGTQYF TGTGCCAGCAGCTTGGGGGAGGGGACCCAGTACTTC
TRBJ2-7 - TRBV14 many CASSPKIGSASRYEQYF TGTGCCAGCAGCCCCAAGATAGGGTCAGCCTCTCGTTACGAGCAGTACTTC
TRBJ2-1 - TRBV24-1 many CATSPAWDEQFF TGTGCCACCAGCCCGGCCTGGGATGAGCAGTTCTTC